These T cell receptor beta chains were read from a single sample in a study of T cells expressing NK-cell markers. Reanalyzing the 5' RACE reads, TCRdb keeps one entry per CDR3 protein, without DNA. The clone table shows 250,000 to 300,000 distinct CDR3 sequences, with the ten largest holding roughly 4.2%. The sequenced sample was blood T cells: a sorted CD56 or NKG2C T cell subset, CD4+ or CD8+ T cells, or bulk PBMC T cells (not recorded which). These TCRs come from a woman between 18 and 70 years old in good health. Both conserved end residues are part of each CDR3. Clone size is not always given. Where it is, it says once, few, many or a class for expanded clones.

CDR3 protein,V gene,J gene,clone size,CDR3 length
CAWNLGGRYEQYF,TRBV30,TRBJ2-7,-,13
CASSKTGKGTEAFF,TRBV7-3,TRBJ1-1,-,14
CSAPLPQGDYNEQFF,TRBV20-1,TRBJ2-1,medium-sized,15
CASSWGLANTGELFF,TRBV6-1,TRBJ2-2,-,15
CASSPDRASYEQYF,TRBV5-1,TRBJ2-7,-,14
CASKAPHTDTQYF,TRBV7-3,TRBJ2-3,-,13
CASSLGLGYTF,TRBV12-3/TRBV12-4,TRBJ1-2,-,11
CSAAKPGGISEQYF,TRBV20-1,TRBJ2-7,-,14
CASSLGLAETDTQYF,TRBV7-9,TRBJ2-3,-,15
CASSLKGGSEQYF,TRBV12-3/TRBV12-4,TRBJ2-7,-,13
CASSFRQQNEKLFF,TRBV28,TRBJ1-4,-,14
CASSLVAGSNEQFF,TRBV5-1,TRBJ2-1,-,14
CASSQPGRTSGGGDTQYF,TRBV4-1,TRBJ2-3,-,18
CSAGTTSGGLDTQYF,TRBV20-1,TRBJ2-3,-,15
CASTRLAASYNEQFF,TRBV28,TRBJ2-1,-,15
CASSLDGKADTQYF,TRBV5-1,TRBJ2-3,-,14
CASSLQSKQGYVAFF,TRBV7-2,TRBJ1-1,-,15
CASSFRAGNEQFF,TRBV5-5,TRBJ2-1,-,13
CSAPARGGAIDTQYF,TRBV20-1,TRBJ2-3,-,15
CATSRGGPYNEQFF,TRBV24-1,TRBJ2-1,-,14
CASRDPSSGRNEQFF,TRBV3-1,TRBJ2-1,-,15
CASSLRPQRERNEQFF,TRBV7-2,TRBJ2-1,-,16
CAISESGGMGHTQYF,TRBV10-3,TRBJ2-3,-,15
CASSHEPGQGRSGYTF,TRBV6-8,TRBJ1-2,-,16
CASKISGSRGNTGELFF,TRBV25-1,TRBJ2-2,-,17
CSATRDSNSNQPQHF,TRBV20-1,TRBJ1-5,-,15
CASSLTGSNEKLFF,TRBV5-1,TRBJ1-4,-,14
CSARDRLAETTGELFF,TRBV20-1,TRBJ2-2,-,16
CASSFSPSNTEAFF,TRBV5-1,TRBJ1-1,-,14
CSARDGLDPYEQYF,TRBV20-1,TRBJ2-7,-,14
CAIRTSGASDTQYF,TRBV10-3,TRBJ2-3,-,14
CASSLAGPTYNEQFF,TRBV5-1,TRBJ2-1,-,15
CATSREFRGTDTQYF,TRBV15,TRBJ2-3,-,15
CASNPGFLGGETQYF,TRBV28,TRBJ2-5,-,15
CASSFQGKVGDTQYF,TRBV7-9,TRBJ2-3,-,15
CASSRDDGQKQYF,TRBV5-5,TRBJ2-7,-,13
CAWSVEANYGYTF,TRBV30,TRBJ1-2,-,13
CASSSGRPAGAGDTQYF,TRBV12-3/TRBV12-4,TRBJ2-3,-,17
CASSPPGTTANTEAFF,TRBV18,TRBJ1-1,-,16
CASSISSGRVKEQYF,TRBV27,TRBJ2-7,-,15
CASSLKSEAFF,TRBV7-9,TRBJ1-1,-,11
CASSFQGGGYTF,TRBV7-2,TRBJ1-2,-,12
CASSDFYEQYF,TRBV5-1,TRBJ2-7,-,11
CASSYDISRYGYTF,TRBV6-5,TRBJ1-2,-,14
CASSSQLAGVFNEQFF,TRBV7-2,TRBJ2-1,-,16
CASSLALGNTIYF,TRBV7-9,TRBJ1-3,-,13
CSARGGALTLHF,TRBV20-1,TRBJ1-6,-,12
CSVQGVSGYTF,TRBV29-1,TRBJ1-2,-,11
CASSFTGKGTGELFF,TRBV7-9,TRBJ2-2,-,15
CAISGTNNEAFF,TRBV10-3,TRBJ1-1,-,12
CASSLELALGNEQFF,TRBV7-7,TRBJ2-1,-,15
CASSATGGGRNEQFF,TRBV19,TRBJ2-1,-,15
CASSYKRGNEKLFF,TRBV6-5,TRBJ1-4,-,14
CASSYSNTGLALTTQYF,TRBV6-5,TRBJ2-5,-,17